This is a list of T cell receptor beta chains from one sample in a study of T cell responses to AZD1222 COVID-19 vaccine. Repertoires were generated with immunoSEQ multiplex PCR, while TCRdb's copy carries only in-frame clones and drops some. The table records 130,000 to 150,000 clones, 85% to 90% of them present only once. Here the sequenced sample was peripheral blood, taken on day 0 of AZD1222 vaccination. These TCRs come from an adult in good health. CDR3s include the opening cysteine and the closing phenylalanine or tryptophan. The D gene is left open where the match is weak. Expanded clones are given a class, and other clones once, few, many or no size at all.

J gene: TRBJ1-1; clone size: -; V gene: TRBV11-3; D gene: -; CDR3 protein: CASSLAAGMLNTEAFF; CDR3 DNA: TGTGCCAGCAGCTTAGCGGCAGGGATGTTGAACACTGAAGCTTTCTTT
J gene: TRBJ2-2; clone size: -; V gene: TRBV29-1; D gene: TRBD1; CDR3 protein: CSVVNLETGDTGELFF; CDR3 DNA: TGCAGCGTTGTCAACCTGGAGACAGGGGACACCGGGGAGCTGTTTTTT
J gene: TRBJ2-3; clone size: -; V gene: TRBV30; D gene: TRBD1; CDR3 protein: CAWSSSFGRGLPDTQYF; CDR3 DNA: TGTGCCTGGTCCTCCTCATTCGGCAGGGGGCTCCCAGATACGCAGTATTTT
J gene: TRBJ2-2; clone size: -; V gene: TRBV7-9; D gene: -; CDR3 protein: CASSLGLEEIHTGELFF; CDR3 DNA: TGTGCCAGCAGCTTAGGTCTGGAGGAGATTCACACCGGGGAGCTGTTTTTT
J gene: TRBJ1-5; clone size: -; V gene: TRBV19; D gene: -; CDR3 protein: CASSIGGTTDQPQHF; CDR3 DNA: TGTGCCAGTAGTATAGGTGGCACAACTGATCAGCCCCAGCATTTT
J gene: TRBJ1-5; clone size: -; V gene: TRBV5-1; D gene: TRBD1; CDR3 protein: CASSPGTGDPYSNQPQHF; CDR3 DNA: TGCGCCAGCAGCCCCGGGACAGGGGACCCCTATAGCAATCAGCCCCAGCATTTT
J gene: TRBJ2-1; clone size: -; V gene: TRBV27; D gene: TRBD2; CDR3 protein: CASSFGTSSYNEQFF; CDR3 DNA: TGTGCCAGCAGTTTTGGGACTAGCTCCTACAATGAGCAGTTCTTC
J gene: TRBJ1-2; clone size: -; V gene: TRBV21-1; D gene: -; CDR3 protein: CASSTQPRPYFYGYTF; CDR3 DNA: TGTGCCAGCAGCACCCAACCAAGGCCCTATTTTTATGGCTACACCTTC
J gene: TRBJ1-1; clone size: -; V gene: TRBV28; D gene: -; CDR3 protein: CASSLPEGVRTEAFF; CDR3 DNA: TGTGCCAGCAGTTTACCTGAGGGGGTCCGGACTGAAGCTTTCTTT
J gene: TRBJ2-7; clone size: -; V gene: TRBV7-9; D gene: TRBD1; CDR3 protein: CASSSPATGAFYEQYF; CDR3 DNA: TGTGCCAGCAGCTCCCCCGCGACAGGGGCTTTTTACGAGCAGTACTTC
J gene: TRBJ1-1; clone size: -; V gene: TRBV28; D gene: -; CDR3 protein: CASSFVDRTNTEAFF; CDR3 DNA: TGTGCCAGCAGTTTTGTCGACAGGACAAACACTGAAGCTTTCTTT
J gene: TRBJ1-6; clone size: -; V gene: TRBV28; D gene: -; CDR3 protein: CASSGDHSSYNSPLHF; CDR3 DNA: TGTGCCAGCAGCGGGGACCATAGCTCCTATAATTCACCCCTCCACTTT
J gene: TRBJ2-7; clone size: few; V gene: TRBV5-4; D gene: TRBD1; CDR3 protein: CASSGGAGGLREQYF; CDR3 DNA: TGTGCCAGCAGCGGTGGGGCAGGGGGCTTGAGGGAGCAGTACTTC
J gene: TRBJ1-2; clone size: -; V gene: TRBV7-9; D gene: -; CDR3 protein: CATEGDSAVDGYTF; CDR3 DNA: TGTGCCACAGAAGGGGACTCTGCGGTTGATGGCTACACCTTC
J gene: TRBJ2-2; clone size: few; V gene: TRBV7-9; D gene: TRBD2; CDR3 protein: CASSLGTRATGELFF; CDR3 DNA: TGTGCCAGCAGCTTAGGGACTAGGGCAACCGGGGAGCTGTTTTTT
J gene: TRBJ1-1; clone size: -; V gene: TRBV28; D gene: -; CDR3 protein: CASSFGDIEFTEAFF; CDR3 DNA: TGTGCCAGCAGTTTCGGGGACATAGAGTTCACTGAAGCTTTCTTT
J gene: TRBJ2-7; clone size: -; V gene: TRBV19; D gene: TRBD1; CDR3 protein: CASSNRDRGAYEQYF; CDR3 DNA: TGTGCCAGTAGTAACCGGGACAGGGGGGCCTACGAGCAGTACTTC
J gene: TRBJ2-7; clone size: once; V gene: TRBV4-3; D gene: -; CDR3 protein: CASSPTWTTGQEQYF; CDR3 DNA: TGCGCCAGCAGCCCAACCTGGACAACCGGGCAAGAGCAGTACTTC
J gene: TRBJ1-1; clone size: -; V gene: TRBV5-4; D gene: -; CDR3 protein: CASSPRDTLKAFF; CDR3 DNA: TGTGCCAGCAGCCCACGGGACACCCTCAAAGCTTTCTTT
J gene: TRBJ1-3; clone size: once; V gene: TRBV29-1; D gene: -; CDR3 protein: CSVATELHTIYF; CDR3 DNA: TGCAGCGTTGCGACAGAGTTACACACCATATATTTT
J gene: TRBJ1-5; clone size: once; V gene: TRBV27; D gene: TRBD1; CDR3 protein: CASSADRGGVYSNQPQHF; CDR3 DNA: TGTGCCAGCAGTGCAGACAGGGGTGGGGTGTATAGCAATCAGCCCCAGCATTTT
J gene: TRBJ1-2; clone size: -; V gene: TRBV4-1; D gene: -; CDR3 protein: CASSQARQIYGYTF; CDR3 DNA: TGCGCCAGCAGCCAAGCGCGACAGATCTATGGCTACACCTTC
J gene: TRBJ2-7; clone size: -; V gene: TRBV7-2; D gene: TRBD1; CDR3 protein: CASSQTGTAVYYEQYF; CDR3 DNA: TGTGCCAGCAGCCAGACCGGGACAGCGGTCTACTACGAGCAGTACTTC
J gene: TRBJ2-7; clone size: -; V gene: TRBV19; D gene: TRBD1; CDR3 protein: CASSARGHSSYEQYF; CDR3 DNA: TGTGCCAGTAGTGCCAGGGGGCATTCCTCCTACGAGCAGTACTTC
J gene: TRBJ1-5; clone size: -; V gene: TRBV19; D gene: -; CDR3 protein: CASSTEWDQPQHF; CDR3 DNA: TGTGCCAGTAGCACCGAATGGGATCAGCCCCAGCATTTT
J gene: TRBJ2-7; clone size: -; V gene: TRBV12-3/TRBV12-4; D gene: -; CDR3 protein: CASSLVSAYEQYF; CDR3 DNA: TGTGCCAGCAGTTTAGTTTCGGCCTACGAGCAGTACTTC
J gene: TRBJ1-2; clone size: -; V gene: TRBV28; D gene: TRBD1; CDR3 protein: CASSLVTGALIYGYTF; CDR3 DNA: TGTGCCAGCAGTTTAGTCACAGGGGCCCTTATCTATGGCTACACCTTC
J gene: TRBJ2-1; clone size: once; V gene: TRBV7-6; D gene: -; CDR3 protein: CASSDYGEQFF; CDR3 DNA: TGTGCCAGCAGCGATTACGGGGAGCAGTTCTTC
J gene: TRBJ2-7; clone size: -; V gene: TRBV7-2; D gene: TRBD2; CDR3 protein: CASSAEGLAGHEQYF; CDR3 DNA: TGTGCCAGCAGCGCCGAGGGACTAGCGGGCCACGAGCAGTACTTC
J gene: TRBJ1-2; clone size: -; V gene: TRBV6-1; D gene: -; CDR3 protein: CASSESLGAGGYTF; CDR3 DNA: TGTGCCAGCAGTGAAAGTTTGGGGGCCGGAGGCTACACCTTC
J gene: TRBJ1-5; clone size: -; V gene: TRBV7-9; D gene: -; CDR3 protein: CASSLPGDNQPQHF; CDR3 DNA: TGTGCCAGCAGCTTACCCGGAGACAATCAGCCCCAGCATTTT
J gene: TRBJ1-1; clone size: -; V gene: TRBV14; D gene: -; CDR3 protein: CASSQDQGRYTEAFF; CDR3 DNA: TGTGCCAGCAGCCAAGATCAGGGGAGGTACACTGAAGCTTTCTTT
J gene: TRBJ1-2; clone size: -; V gene: TRBV10-3; D gene: -; CDR3 protein: CAIRVLGTLGYTF; CDR3 DNA: TGTGCCATCAGGGTCCTGGGGACCCTGGGCTACACCTTC
J gene: TRBJ2-1; clone size: -; V gene: TRBV24-1; D gene: -; CDR3 protein: CATSRSTSFHEQFF; CDR3 DNA: TGTGCCACCAGCCGCTCGACCTCTTTTCATGAGCAGTTCTTC
J gene: TRBJ2-7; clone size: -; V gene: TRBV6-2/TRBV6-3; D gene: TRBD1; CDR3 protein: CASSYRRTGRSYEQYF; CDR3 DNA: TGTGCCAGCAGTTACAGGCGGACAGGCCGCTCCTACGAGCAGTACTTC
J gene: TRBJ1-3; clone size: once; V gene: TRBV4-3; D gene: -; CDR3 protein: CASSQGLKQGTAGNTIYF; CDR3 DNA: TGCGCCAGCAGCCAAGGGTTAAAGCAGGGCACAGCTGGAAACACCATATATTTT
J gene: TRBJ1-4; clone size: -; V gene: TRBV27; D gene: TRBD1; CDR3 protein: CASSSRGRSEKLFF; CDR3 DNA: TGTGCCAGCAGTTCCAGGGGGCGGTCTGAAAAACTGTTTTTT
J gene: TRBJ1-2; clone size: -; V gene: TRBV10-3; D gene: -; CDR3 protein: CAISTMSKYGYTF; CDR3 DNA: TGTGCCATCAGTACCATGTCTAAGTATGGCTACACCTTC
J gene: TRBJ2-1; clone size: -; V gene: TRBV7-9; D gene: -; CDR3 protein: CASSPPGEDNEQFF; CDR3 DNA: TGTGCCAGCAGCCCCCCCGGGGAGGACAATGAGCAGTTCTTC
J gene: TRBJ2-7; clone size: -; V gene: TRBV10-3; D gene: -; CDR3 protein: CAISGTTYEQYF; CDR3 DNA: TGTGCCATCAGTGGGACAACCTACGAGCAGTACTTC
J gene: TRBJ2-7; clone size: -; V gene: TRBV4-1; D gene: -; CDR3 protein: CASSQVSFSYEQYF; CDR3 DNA: TGCGCCAGCAGCCAAGTGTCCTTCTCCTACGAGCAGTACTTC
J gene: TRBJ1-5; clone size: -; V gene: TRBV30; D gene: -; CDR3 protein: CAWSVSDQLNQPQHF; CDR3 DNA: TGTGCCTGGAGTGTTTCTGACCAACTAAATCAGCCCCAGCATTTT
J gene: TRBJ2-4; clone size: once; V gene: TRBV23-1; D gene: TRBD1; CDR3 protein: CASSQPDRDRENIQYF; CDR3 DNA: TGCGCCAGCAGTCAACCAGACCGGGACAGAGAAAACATTCAGTACTTC
J gene: TRBJ1-2; clone size: -; V gene: TRBV3-1/TRBV3-2; D gene: TRBD1; CDR3 protein: CASSQDWGQGASGYTF; CDR3 DNA: TGTGCCAGCAGCCAAGATTGGGGACAGGGGGCCTCTGGCTACACCTTC
J gene: TRBJ2-3; clone size: -; V gene: TRBV3-1/TRBV3-2; D gene: -; CDR3 protein: CASSQGTAFGSDTQYF; CDR3 DNA: TGTGCCAGCAGCCAAGGGACAGCTTTCGGGTCAGATACGCAGTATTTT
J gene: TRBJ1-4; clone size: -; V gene: TRBV30; D gene: -; CDR3 protein: CAWNFQMDEKLFF; CDR3 DNA: TGTGCCTGGAACTTCCAGATGGATGAAAAACTGTTTTTT
J gene: TRBJ2-1; clone size: -; V gene: TRBV7-8; D gene: -; CDR3 protein: CASSAWRSARGEQFF; CDR3 DNA: TGTGCCAGCAGCGCCTGGCGAAGCGCCCGAGGGGAGCAGTTCTTC
J gene: TRBJ1-6; clone size: -; V gene: TRBV19; D gene: -; CDR3 protein: CASSANPPGPDNSPLHF; CDR3 DNA: TGTGCCAGTAGTGCAAACCCCCCGGGACCCGATAATTCACCCCTCCACTTT
J gene: TRBJ1-1; clone size: -; V gene: TRBV6-5; D gene: TRBD1; CDR3 protein: CASSPDRGSNTEAFF; CDR3 DNA: TGTGCCAGCAGTCCCGACAGGGGATCGAACACTGAAGCTTTCTTT
J gene: TRBJ1-3; clone size: -; V gene: TRBV4-3; D gene: -; CDR3 protein: CASSRRGGTDHSGNTIYF; CDR3 DNA: TGCGCCAGCAGCAGACGGGGCGGGACTGACCACTCTGGAAACACCATATATTTT
J gene: TRBJ2-2; clone size: few; V gene: TRBV4-3; D gene: -; CDR3 protein: CASSRGKNTGELFF; CDR3 DNA: TGCGCCAGCAGTCGGGGGAAGAACACCGGGGAGCTGTTTTTT
J gene: TRBJ1-2; clone size: -; V gene: TRBV5-6; D gene: TRBD1; CDR3 protein: CASSRRDRGHTF; CDR3 DNA: TGTGCCAGCTCCCGCCGGGACAGGGGCCACACCTTC
J gene: TRBJ2-6; clone size: -; V gene: TRBV5-4; D gene: -; CDR3 protein: CASSPGRQAIHSGANVLTF; CDR3 DNA: TGTGCCAGCAGTCCGGGTCGGCAGGCTATCCACTCTGGGGCCAACGTCCTGACTTTC
J gene: TRBJ1-1; clone size: -; V gene: TRBV6-1; D gene: -; CDR3 protein: CASSEAGTVNEAFF; CDR3 DNA: TGTGCCAGCAGTGAAGCCGGGACGGTTAATGAAGCTTTCTTT
J gene: TRBJ2-7; clone size: -; V gene: TRBV7-2; D gene: -; CDR3 protein: CASRHPGLYEQYF; CDR3 DNA: TGTGCCAGCAGACACCCCGGGCTCTACGAGCAGTACTTC